The T cell receptor beta chain under discussion was sequenced for a study of blood T cell repertoires in COVID-19 (TCRdb year 2020). Context from the whole study: Samples from collaborators originated in the United States, Italy and Spain and spanned both the acute and convalescent phases of COVID-19. The samples were drawn from two sources: the first 160 participants of the ongoing ImmuneRACE study, and over 950 subjects contributed by 6 global collaborators. Subjects who had been exposed to COVID-19, were actively infected with it, or had recovered from it provided the deeply sampled blood TCRbeta repertoires that made up the dataset. A de-identified subject ID, COVID-19 status, age in years and sex were almost always included in the sample metadata. The prospective study material was composed of cDNA or gDNA derived from T cells, B-cell-depleted T cells, or PBMCs. A freely available public database, intended as a resource for researchers studying the immune response to SARS-CoV-2, is where the repertoires were released. HLA class I and class II types, where available, came from metadata supplied by the sample provider rather than from assay-based typing. General study outcomes and caveats: The quantity of clinical and demographic metadata differed by source and by participant and was supplied without curation.

The CDR3 holds 12 amino acids from the cysteine to the phenylalanine. Only the CDR3 DNA stays, 36 bases, in frame from base 1. CDR1 and CDR2 are drawn from the germline V gene: SGHNT, YENEEA. From V the trimming removes 3 bases and from J it removes 13 bases, while the gene matches leave 2 bases of the junction unaccounted for. Collaborating institutions collected whole blood in K2EDTA tubes following their own protocols. For TCRbeta analysis, collaborators shipped samples as frozen whole blood, isolated PBMCs, or DNA extracted from either of those sample types. This clone has more than one count but fewer than ten. Its antigen target is currently unknown. Base qualities are not provided; no much larger clone lies one nucleotide away. The immunoSEQ Assay, a bias-controlled multiplex PCR, was used to amplify TCRbeta CDR3 regions from genomic DNA. Processing in the source paper ran as follows. Within the assay, amplification of reference gene primers was used to estimate how many nucleated cells each sample contained. To quantify the absolute abundance of each unique TCRbeta CDR3 rearrangement, sequence reads were collapsed and filtered. For each sample, productive Simpson clonality was calculated as the square root of Simpson's diversity index over productive rearrangements. TCRdb's version of the immuneACCESS table is confined to in-frame rearrangements and falls short of the full clone set. An unresolved V gene accounts for under half of the shortfall where checked; the remainder is of unknown origin. V, J and clone size are those of that table, while D and trimming were read from the DNA. The sample table shows under 95,000 clones, and more than 80% are seen once. The ten largest clonotypes hold 25% to 30% of the sample.

In this chain, TRBV11-3 is recombined with TRBJ1-4; 10 bases in the middle match TRBD1. The sequence was obtained from an elderly woman with acute or convalescent COVID-19. Specimen: peripheral blood. The CDR3 in this case is CASSFGQGGLFF. The bases read TGTGCCAGCAGCTTCGGACAGGGGGGACTGTTTTTT.